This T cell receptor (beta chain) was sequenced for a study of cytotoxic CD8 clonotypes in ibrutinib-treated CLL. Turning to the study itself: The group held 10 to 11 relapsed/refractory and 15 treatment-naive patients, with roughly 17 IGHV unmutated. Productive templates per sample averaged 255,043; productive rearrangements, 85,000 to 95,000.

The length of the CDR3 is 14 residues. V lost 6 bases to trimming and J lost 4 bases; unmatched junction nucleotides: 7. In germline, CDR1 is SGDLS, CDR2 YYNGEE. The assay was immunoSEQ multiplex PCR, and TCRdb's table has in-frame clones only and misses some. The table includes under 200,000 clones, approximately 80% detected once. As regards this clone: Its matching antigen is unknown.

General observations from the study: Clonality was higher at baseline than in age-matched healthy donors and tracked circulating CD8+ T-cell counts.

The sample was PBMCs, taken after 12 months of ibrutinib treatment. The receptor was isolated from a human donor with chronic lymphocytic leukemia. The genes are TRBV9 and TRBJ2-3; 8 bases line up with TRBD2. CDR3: CASTPGGPSDTQYF. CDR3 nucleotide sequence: TGTGCCAGCACCCCGGGAGGGCCCTCAGATACGCAGTATTTT.